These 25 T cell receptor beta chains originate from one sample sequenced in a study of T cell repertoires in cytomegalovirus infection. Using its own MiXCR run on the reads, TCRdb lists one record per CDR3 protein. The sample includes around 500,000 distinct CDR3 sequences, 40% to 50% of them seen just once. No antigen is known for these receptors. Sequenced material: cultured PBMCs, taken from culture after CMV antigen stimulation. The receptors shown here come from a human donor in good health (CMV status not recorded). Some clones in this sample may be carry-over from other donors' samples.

The CDR3: CASSLGAVGGYTF. CDR3 DNA: TGTGCCAGCAGTTTGGGGGCAGTTGGAGGCTACACCTTC. J is TRBJ1-2 and V is TRBV28; tentatively, D is TRBD1 (6 bases). Germline V gene sequence: CDR1 MDHEN, CDR2 SYDVKM. The V end lost 3 bases, the J end lost 8 bases, and 13 bases lay between the germline ends. CDR3 length: 13 residues.

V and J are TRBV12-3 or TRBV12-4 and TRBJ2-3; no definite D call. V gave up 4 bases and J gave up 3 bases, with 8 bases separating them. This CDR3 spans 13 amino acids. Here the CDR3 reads CASSSWPTDTQYF. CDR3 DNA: TGTGCCAGCAGTTCTTGGCCAACAGATACGCAGTATTTT.

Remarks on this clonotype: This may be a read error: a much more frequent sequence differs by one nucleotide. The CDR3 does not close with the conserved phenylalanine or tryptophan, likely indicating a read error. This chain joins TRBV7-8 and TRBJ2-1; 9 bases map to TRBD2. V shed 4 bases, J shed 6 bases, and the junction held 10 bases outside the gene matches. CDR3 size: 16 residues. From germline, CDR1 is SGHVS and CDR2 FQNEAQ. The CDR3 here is CASSSLAGRYGNEQFL. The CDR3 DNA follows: TGTGCCAGCAGCTCTCTAGCGGGAAGGTACGGCAATGAGCAGTTCTTA.

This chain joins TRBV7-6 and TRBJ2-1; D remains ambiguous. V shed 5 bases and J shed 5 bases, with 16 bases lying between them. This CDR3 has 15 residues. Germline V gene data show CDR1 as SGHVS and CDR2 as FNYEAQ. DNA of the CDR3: TGTGCCAGCAGCCCGGAGCAACGGCACGACAATGAGCAGTTCTTC. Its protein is CASSPEQRHDNEQFF.

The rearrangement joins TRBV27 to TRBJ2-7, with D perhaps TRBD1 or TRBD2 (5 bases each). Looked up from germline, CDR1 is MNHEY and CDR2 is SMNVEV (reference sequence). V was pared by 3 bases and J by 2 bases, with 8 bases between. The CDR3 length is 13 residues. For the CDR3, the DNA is TGTGCCAGCAGTTTCGGGGCCACCTACGAGCAGTACTTC. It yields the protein CASSFGATYEQYF.

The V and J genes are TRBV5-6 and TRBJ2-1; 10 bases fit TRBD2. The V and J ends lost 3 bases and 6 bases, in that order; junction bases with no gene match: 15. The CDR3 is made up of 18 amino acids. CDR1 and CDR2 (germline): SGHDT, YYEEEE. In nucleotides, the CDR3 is TGTGCCAGCAGCTCCAAGGACAGGTGGCTAGCGGGAGTCAATGAGCAGTTCTTC. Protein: CASSSKDRWLAGVNEQFF.

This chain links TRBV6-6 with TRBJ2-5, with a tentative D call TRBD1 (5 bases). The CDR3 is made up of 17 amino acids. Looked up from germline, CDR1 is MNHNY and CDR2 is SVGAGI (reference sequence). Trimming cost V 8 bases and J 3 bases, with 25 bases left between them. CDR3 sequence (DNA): TGTGCCAGCGTTGGGCCCCACGAGACAGAAGCGAAAGAGACCCAGTACTTC. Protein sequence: CASVGPHETEAKETQYF.

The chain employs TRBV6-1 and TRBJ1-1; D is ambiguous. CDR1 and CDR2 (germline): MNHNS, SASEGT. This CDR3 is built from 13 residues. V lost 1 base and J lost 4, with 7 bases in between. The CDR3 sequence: CASSEGRVTEAFF. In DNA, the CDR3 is TGTGCCAGCAGTGAAGGGAGGGTCACTGAAGCTTTCTTT.

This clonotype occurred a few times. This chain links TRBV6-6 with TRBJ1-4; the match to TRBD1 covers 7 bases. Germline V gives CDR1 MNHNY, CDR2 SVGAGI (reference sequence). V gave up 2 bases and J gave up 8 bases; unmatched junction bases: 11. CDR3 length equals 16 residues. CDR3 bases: TGTGCCAGCAGTTACGGGATGACAGGGCCGGGGGAAAAACTGTTTTTT. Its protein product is CASSYGMTGPGEKLFF.

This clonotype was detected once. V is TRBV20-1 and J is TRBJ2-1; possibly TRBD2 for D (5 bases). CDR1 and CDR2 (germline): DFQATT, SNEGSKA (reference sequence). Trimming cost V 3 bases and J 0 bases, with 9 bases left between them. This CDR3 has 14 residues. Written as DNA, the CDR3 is TGCAGTGCTAGGGAGGTCGGCTCCTACAATGAGCAGTTCTTC. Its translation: CSAREVGSYNEQFF.

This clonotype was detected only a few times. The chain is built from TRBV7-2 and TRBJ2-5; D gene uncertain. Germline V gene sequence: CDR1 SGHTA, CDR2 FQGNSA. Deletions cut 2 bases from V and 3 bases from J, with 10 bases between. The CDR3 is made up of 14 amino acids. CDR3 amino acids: CASSLRQRKETQYF. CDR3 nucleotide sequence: TGTGCCAGCAGCTTACGGCAAAGGAAAGAGACCCAGTACTTC.

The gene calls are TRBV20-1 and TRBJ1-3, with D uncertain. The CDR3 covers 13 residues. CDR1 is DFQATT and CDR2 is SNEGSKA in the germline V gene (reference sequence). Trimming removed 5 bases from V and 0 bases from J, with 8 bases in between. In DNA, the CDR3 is TGCAGTGCTCGACCGAGCTCTGGAAACACCATATATTTT. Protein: CSARPSSGNTIYF.

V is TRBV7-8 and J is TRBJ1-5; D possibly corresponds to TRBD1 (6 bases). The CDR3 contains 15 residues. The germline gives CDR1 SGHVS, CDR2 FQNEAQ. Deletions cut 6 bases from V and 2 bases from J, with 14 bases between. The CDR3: CASREDRIGNQPQHF. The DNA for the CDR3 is TGTGCCAGCAGGGAAGACAGGATTGGCAATCAGCCCCAGCATTTT. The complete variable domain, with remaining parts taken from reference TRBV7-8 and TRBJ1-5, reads GAGVSQSPRYKVAKRGQDVALRCDPISGHVSLFWYQQALGQGPEFLTYFQNEAQLDKSGLPSDRFFAERPEGSVSTLKIQRTQQEDSAVYLCASREDRIGNQPQHFGDGTRLSIL.

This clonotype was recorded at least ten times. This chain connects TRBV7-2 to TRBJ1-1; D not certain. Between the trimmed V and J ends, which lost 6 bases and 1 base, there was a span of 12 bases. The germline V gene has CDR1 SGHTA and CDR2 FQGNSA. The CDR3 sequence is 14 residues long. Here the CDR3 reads CASSSLGGNTEAFF. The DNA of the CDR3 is TGTGCCAGCAGTTCTTTAGGCGGGAACACTGAAGCTTTCTTT.

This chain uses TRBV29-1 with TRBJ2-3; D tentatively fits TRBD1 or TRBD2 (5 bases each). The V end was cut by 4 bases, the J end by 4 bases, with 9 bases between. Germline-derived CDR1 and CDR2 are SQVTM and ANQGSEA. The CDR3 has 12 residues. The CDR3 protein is CSVGDGSDTQYF. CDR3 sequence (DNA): TGCAGCGTTGGGGACGGTTCAGATACGCAGTATTTT.

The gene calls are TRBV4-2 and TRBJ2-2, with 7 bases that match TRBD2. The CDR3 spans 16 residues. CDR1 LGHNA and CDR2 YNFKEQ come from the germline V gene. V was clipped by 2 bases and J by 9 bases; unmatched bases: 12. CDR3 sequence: CASSQTTYSGSRELFF. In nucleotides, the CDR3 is TGTGCCAGCAGCCAAACCACCTATAGCGGGTCCAGGGAGCTGTTTTTT.

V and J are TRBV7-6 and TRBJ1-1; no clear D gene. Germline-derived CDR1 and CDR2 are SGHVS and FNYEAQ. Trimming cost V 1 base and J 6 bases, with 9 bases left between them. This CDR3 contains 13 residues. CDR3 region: CASSLGFGAEAFF. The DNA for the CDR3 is TGTGCCAGCAGCTTAGGGTTTGGGGCTGAAGCTTTCTTT.

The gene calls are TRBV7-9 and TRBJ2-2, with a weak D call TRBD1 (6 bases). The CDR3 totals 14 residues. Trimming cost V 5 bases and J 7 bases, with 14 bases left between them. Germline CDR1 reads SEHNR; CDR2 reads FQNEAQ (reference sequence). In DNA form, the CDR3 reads TGTGCCAGCAGCCCAACAGGGTCCGACGGGGAGCTGTTTTTT. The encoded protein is CASSPTGSDGELFF.

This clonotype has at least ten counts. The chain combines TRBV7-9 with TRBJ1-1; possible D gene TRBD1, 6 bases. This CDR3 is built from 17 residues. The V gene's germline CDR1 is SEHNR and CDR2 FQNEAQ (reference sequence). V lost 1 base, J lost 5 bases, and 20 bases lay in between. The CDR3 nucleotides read TGTGCCAGCAGCTTAGAGGGGGGGACCGGGAAAAGGACTGAAGCTTTCTTT. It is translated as CASSLEGGTGKRTEAFF. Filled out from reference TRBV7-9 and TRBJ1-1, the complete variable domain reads DTGVSQNPRHKITKRGQNVTFRCDPISEHNRLYWYRQTLGQGPEFLTYFQNEAQLEKSRLLSDRFSAERPKGSFSTLEIQRTEQGDSAMYLCASSLEGGTGKRTEAFFGQGTRLTVV.

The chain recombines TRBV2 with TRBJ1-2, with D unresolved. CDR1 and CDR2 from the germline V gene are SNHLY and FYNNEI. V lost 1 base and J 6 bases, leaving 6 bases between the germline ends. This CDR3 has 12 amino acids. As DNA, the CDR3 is TGTGCCAGCAGTGAAGACGCGCATGGCTACACCTTC. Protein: CASSEDAHGYTF. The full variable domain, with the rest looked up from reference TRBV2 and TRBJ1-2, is EPEVTQTPSHQVTQMGQEVILRCVPISNHLYFYWYRQILGQKVEFLVSFYNNEISEKSEIFDDQFSVERPDGSNFTLKIRSTKLEDSAMYFCASSEDAHGYTFGSGTRLTVV.

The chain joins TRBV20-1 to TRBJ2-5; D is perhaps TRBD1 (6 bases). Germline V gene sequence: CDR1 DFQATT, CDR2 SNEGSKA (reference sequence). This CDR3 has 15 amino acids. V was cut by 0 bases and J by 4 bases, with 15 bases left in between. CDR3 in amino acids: CSARDHRASGETQYF. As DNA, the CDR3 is TGCAGTGCTAGAGATCACAGGGCCTCGGGAGAGACCCAGTACTTC.

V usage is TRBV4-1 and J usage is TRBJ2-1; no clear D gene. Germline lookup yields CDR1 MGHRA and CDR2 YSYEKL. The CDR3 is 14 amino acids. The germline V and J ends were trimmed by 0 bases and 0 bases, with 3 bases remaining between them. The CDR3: CASSQDRSYNEQFF. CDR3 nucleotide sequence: TGCGCCAGCAGCCAAGATCGCTCCTACAATGAGCAGTTCTTC.

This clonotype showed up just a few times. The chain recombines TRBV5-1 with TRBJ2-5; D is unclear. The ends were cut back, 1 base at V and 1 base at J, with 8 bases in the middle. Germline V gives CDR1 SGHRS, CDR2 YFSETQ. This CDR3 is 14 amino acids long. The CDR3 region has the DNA TGCGCCAGCAGCTTGACAGTGTTCCAAGAGACCCAGTACTTC. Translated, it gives CASSLTVFQETQYF. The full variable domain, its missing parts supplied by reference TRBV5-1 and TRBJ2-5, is KAGVTQTPRYLIKTRGQQVTLSCSPISGHRSVSWYQQTPGQGLQFLFEYFSETQRNKGNFPGRFSGRQFSNSRSEMNVSTLELGDSALYLCASSLTVFQETQYFGPGTRLLVL.

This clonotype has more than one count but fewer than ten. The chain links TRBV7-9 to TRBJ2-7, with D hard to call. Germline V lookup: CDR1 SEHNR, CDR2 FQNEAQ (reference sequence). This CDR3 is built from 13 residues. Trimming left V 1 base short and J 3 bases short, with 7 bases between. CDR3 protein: CASSLEVHYEQYF. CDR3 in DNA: TGTGCCAGCAGCTTAGAGGTTCACTACGAGCAGTACTTC. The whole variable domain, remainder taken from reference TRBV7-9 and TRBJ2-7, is DTGVSQNPRHKITKRGQNVTFRCDPISEHNRLYWYRQTLGQGPEFLTYFQNEAQLEKSRLLSDRFSAERPKGSFSTLEIQRTEQGDSAMYLCASSLEVHYEQYFGPGTRLTVT.

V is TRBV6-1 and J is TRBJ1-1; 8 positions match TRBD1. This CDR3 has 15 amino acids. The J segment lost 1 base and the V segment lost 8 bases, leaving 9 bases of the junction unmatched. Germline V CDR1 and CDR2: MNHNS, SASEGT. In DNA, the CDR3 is TGTGCCAGCGGAACCAGGGGGCGGGGGAACACTGAAGCTTTCTTT. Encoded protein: CASGTRGRGNTEAFF.